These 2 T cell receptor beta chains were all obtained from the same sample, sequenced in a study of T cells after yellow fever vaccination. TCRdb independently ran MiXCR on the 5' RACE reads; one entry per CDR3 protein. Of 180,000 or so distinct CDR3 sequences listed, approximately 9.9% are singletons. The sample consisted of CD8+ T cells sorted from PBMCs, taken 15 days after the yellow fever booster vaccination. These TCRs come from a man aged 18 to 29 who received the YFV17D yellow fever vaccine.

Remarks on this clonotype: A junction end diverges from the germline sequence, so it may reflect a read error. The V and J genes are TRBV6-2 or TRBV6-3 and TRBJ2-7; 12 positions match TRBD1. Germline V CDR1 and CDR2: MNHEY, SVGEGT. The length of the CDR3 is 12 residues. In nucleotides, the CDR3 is TGTGCCACGGGACAGGGGGCTTACGAGCAGTACTTT. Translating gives CATGQGAYEQYF.

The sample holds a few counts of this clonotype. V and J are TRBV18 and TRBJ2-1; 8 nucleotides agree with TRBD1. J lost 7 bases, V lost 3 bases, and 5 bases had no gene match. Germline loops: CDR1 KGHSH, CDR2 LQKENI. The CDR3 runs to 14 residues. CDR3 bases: TGTGCCAGCTCACCCGGGGGACAGGCAAATGAGCAGTTCTTC. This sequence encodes CASSPGGQANEQFF.